The TCR beta chain described here comes from a study of yellow fever vaccine responses in identical twins. Study findings and constraints: Reports say the vaccine T cell response in twins looked partly convergent and partly personalized.

Concerning this clonotype itself: As yet, its antigen is unknown.

Each CDR3 protein is one row after TCRdb ran MiXCR on the RT-PCR reads. The sample has more than 30,000 distinct CDR3 sequences, approximately 54% seen once. J gave up 7 bases and V 3 bases, and 5 bases lay outside the gene matches. The CDR3 spans 15 residues. The sequencing used T cells from blood (PBMCs), unsorted or a sorted subset (not recorded which), collected before or after yellow fever vaccination (not recorded which). The chain joins TRBV12-3 or TRBV12-4 to TRBJ2-1; 11 nucleotides match TRBD2. This TCR was recovered from a woman in her late teens or twenties who received the yellow fever vaccine. CDR3 region: CASSFTSGGGNEQFF. DNA of the CDR3: TGTGCCAGCAGTTTTACTAGCGGGGGCGGAAATGAGCAGTTCTTC.